These T cell receptor beta chains were read from a single sample in a study of blood T cell repertoires in COVID-19. Method: immunoSEQ multiplex PCR; TCRdb's copy keeps in-frame clones and lacks some. The table includes tens of thousands of clones, approximately 74% detected once. The sequenced material came from peripheral blood. Receptor source: a man aged 45-60 years with COVID-19, enrolled during active disease. Each CDR3 is given with its conserved first and last residue. Fields, in order: clone size, V gene, J gene, D gene, CDR3 protein, CDR3 DNA. D genes are given only for firm matches. Not every row has a clone size; where given, it reads once, few, many or a size class.

abundance: NA; v_gene: TRBV6-5; j_gene: TRBJ2-7; d_gene: NA; CDR3aa: CASSPTQLPHEQYF; CDR3nt: TGTGCCAGCAGTCCCACCCAACTTCCCCACGAGCAGTACTTC
abundance: NA; v_gene: TRBV10-3; j_gene: TRBJ2-5; d_gene: NA; CDR3aa: CAISAGVETQYF; CDR3nt: TGTGCCATCAGTGCAGGGGTGGAGACCCAGTACTTC
abundance: NA; v_gene: TRBV19; j_gene: TRBJ2-7; d_gene: NA; CDR3aa: CASTNRGGAEQYF; CDR3nt: TGTGCCAGTACCAATCGGGGCGGGGCCGAGCAGTACTTC
abundance: NA; v_gene: TRBV11-2; j_gene: TRBJ2-3; d_gene: TRBD2; CDR3aa: CASSVGLAWGMLQYF; CDR3nt: TGTGCCAGCAGCGTCGGACTAGCGTGGGGGATGTTGCAGTATTTT
abundance: NA; v_gene: TRBV2; j_gene: TRBJ2-1; d_gene: TRBD1; CDR3aa: CASSEDRGLNEQFF; CDR3nt: TGTGCCAGCAGTGAGGACAGGGGGCTCAATGAGCAGTTCTTC
abundance: few; v_gene: TRBV9; j_gene: TRBJ1-1; d_gene: NA; CDR3aa: CASSDSRGGRTEAFF; CDR3nt: TGTGCCAGCAGCGATTCCCGGGGAGGGAGGACTGAAGCTTTCTTT
abundance: NA; v_gene: TRBV4-2; j_gene: TRBJ1-2; d_gene: NA; CDR3aa: CASSQDVDTNYGYTF; CDR3nt: TGTGCCAGCAGCCAAGATGTCGACACTAACTATGGCTACACCTTC
abundance: NA; v_gene: TRBV2; j_gene: TRBJ1-5; d_gene: TRBD1; CDR3aa: CASRTGTGGNQPQHF; CDR3nt: TGTGCCAGCAGAACCGGGACAGGGGGCAATCAGCCCCAGCATTTT
abundance: NA; v_gene: TRBV5-1; j_gene: TRBJ1-2; d_gene: TRBD1; CDR3aa: CASSLGTGVGYTF; CDR3nt: TGCGCCAGCAGCTTGGGGACAGGGGTTGGCTACACCTTC
abundance: NA; v_gene: TRBV21-1; j_gene: TRBJ1-2; d_gene: NA; CDR3aa: CAKESRDRGRCGYGYTF; CDR3nt: TGTGCCAAAGAATCCCGGGACAGGGGAAGATGCGGCTATGGCTACACCTTC
abundance: NA; v_gene: TRBV2; j_gene: TRBJ1-5; d_gene: NA; CDR3aa: CASSSQGRGNQPQHF; CDR3nt: TGTGCCAGCAGCTCCCAGGGGCGCGGCAATCAGCCCCAGCATTTT
abundance: NA; v_gene: TRBV3-1/TRBV3-2; j_gene: TRBJ1-5; d_gene: TRBD1; CDR3aa: CASSHGTAIRPQHF; CDR3nt: TGTGCCAGCAGCCATGGGACAGCGATACGGCCCCAGCATTTT
abundance: NA; v_gene: TRBV10-3; j_gene: TRBJ1-4; d_gene: NA; CDR3aa: CAISDRQDEKLFF; CDR3nt: TGTGCCATCAGTGATCGACAGGATGAAAAACTGTTTTTT
abundance: once; v_gene: TRBV6-6; j_gene: TRBJ1-5; d_gene: TRBD1; CDR3aa: CASRTRPGQGAQPQHF; CDR3nt: TGTGCCAGCAGAACCAGACCCGGACAGGGGGCCCAGCCCCAGCATTTT
abundance: NA; v_gene: TRBV7-8; j_gene: TRBJ1-3; d_gene: NA; CDR3aa: CASSVRGSGNTIYF; CDR3nt: TGTGCCAGCAGCGTCAGGGGCTCTGGAAACACCATATATTTT
abundance: NA; v_gene: TRBV7-9; j_gene: TRBJ1-2; d_gene: NA; CDR3aa: CASSLGGVENYGYTF; CDR3nt: TGTGCCAGCAGTCTAGGCGGGGTTGAGAACTATGGCTACACCTTC
abundance: NA; v_gene: TRBV5-1; j_gene: TRBJ2-2; d_gene: TRBD2; CDR3aa: CASSFGGGATGELFF; CDR3nt: TGCGCCAGCAGCTTTGGCGGGGGGGCGACCGGGGAGCTGTTTTTT
abundance: NA; v_gene: TRBV29-1; j_gene: TRBJ1-3; d_gene: NA; CDR3aa: CSVIEQSGNTIYF; CDR3nt: TGCAGCGTTATTGAACAGTCTGGAAACACCATATATTTT
abundance: NA; v_gene: TRBV7-2; j_gene: TRBJ2-3; d_gene: NA; CDR3aa: CASSYRASDTQYF; CDR3nt: TGTGCCAGCAGCTACAGGGCGTCAGATACGCAGTATTTT
abundance: NA; v_gene: TRBV7-9; j_gene: TRBJ2-1; d_gene: TRBD2; CDR3aa: CASSSGLAAYNEQFF; CDR3nt: TGTGCCAGCAGCTCTGGACTAGCGGCGTACAATGAGCAGTTCTTC
abundance: NA; v_gene: TRBV23-1; j_gene: TRBJ1-6; d_gene: NA; CDR3aa: CASSGDIKWSSYNSPLHF; CDR3nt: TGCGCCAGCAGTGGGGACATTAAGTGGAGCTCCTATAATTCACCCCTCCACTTT
abundance: NA; v_gene: TRBV7-9; j_gene: TRBJ2-1; d_gene: NA; CDR3aa: CASSDHSLRGNEQFF; CDR3nt: TGTGCCAGCAGCGATCACAGCCTCCGGGGCAATGAGCAGTTCTTC
abundance: NA; v_gene: TRBV3-1/TRBV3-2; j_gene: TRBJ2-2; d_gene: TRBD2; CDR3aa: CASSPQVAGNTGELFF; CDR3nt: TGTGCCAGCAGTCCTCAGGTAGCGGGGAACACCGGGGAGCTGTTTTTT
abundance: NA; v_gene: TRBV19; j_gene: TRBJ1-2; d_gene: NA; CDR3aa: CATTRQGYLGYGYTF; CDR3nt: TGTGCCACGACCAGGCAGGGCTACCTCGGCTATGGCTACACCTTC
abundance: once; v_gene: TRBV5-1; j_gene: TRBJ1-4; d_gene: NA; CDR3aa: CASRDSANEKLFF; CDR3nt: TGCGCCAGCAGGGACAGTGCTAATGAAAAACTGTTTTTT
abundance: NA; v_gene: TRBV28; j_gene: TRBJ1-1; d_gene: NA; CDR3aa: CASRSGGTNTEAFF; CDR3nt: TGTGCCAGCAGATCGGGGGGGACGAACACTGAAGCTTTCTTT
abundance: NA; v_gene: TRBV3-1/TRBV3-2; j_gene: TRBJ2-2; d_gene: TRBD2; CDR3aa: CASSPPGLAGGTGELFF; CDR3nt: TGTGCCAGCAGCCCCCCCGGACTAGCGGGGGGGACCGGGGAGCTGTTTTTT
abundance: NA; v_gene: TRBV2; j_gene: TRBJ2-1; d_gene: TRBD2; CDR3aa: CASRATSGVYNEQFF; CDR3nt: TGTGCCAGCAGGGCGACTAGCGGGGTCTACAATGAGCAGTTCTTC
abundance: few; v_gene: TRBV6-4; j_gene: TRBJ1-6; d_gene: NA; CDR3aa: CASSDSSQGNSPLHF; CDR3nt: TGTGCCAGCAGTGACTCGTCACAGGGAAATTCACCCCTCCACTTT
abundance: few; v_gene: TRBV5-6; j_gene: TRBJ2-7; d_gene: TRBD1; CDR3aa: CASSWGTGVWEQYF; CDR3nt: TGTGCCAGCAGCTGGGGGACAGGGGTATGGGAGCAGTACTTC
abundance: few; v_gene: TRBV5-1; j_gene: TRBJ1-5; d_gene: TRBD1; CDR3aa: CASSLGGQVNQPQHF; CDR3nt: TGCGCCAGCAGCTTGGGAGGACAGGTCAATCAGCCCCAGCATTTT
abundance: NA; v_gene: TRBV28; j_gene: TRBJ2-7; d_gene: TRBD1; CDR3aa: CASSLRDRVYEQYF; CDR3nt: TGTGCCAGCAGCCTACGGGACAGGGTGTACGAGCAGTACTTC
abundance: once; v_gene: TRBV7-9; j_gene: TRBJ1-5; d_gene: TRBD1; CDR3aa: CASSSTGEGYQPQHF; CDR3nt: TGTGCCAGCAGCTCGACAGGGGAAGGCTATCAGCCCCAGCATTTT
abundance: NA; v_gene: TRBV6-5; j_gene: TRBJ1-5; d_gene: NA; CDR3aa: CATRLTSGNQPQHF; CDR3nt: TGTGCCACCCGACTAACTTCTGGCAATCAGCCCCAGCATTTT
abundance: once; v_gene: TRBV11-2; j_gene: TRBJ1-2; d_gene: NA; CDR3aa: CASSMTVSNYGYTF; CDR3nt: TGTGCCAGCAGCATGACAGTTTCTAACTATGGCTACACCTTC
abundance: NA; v_gene: TRBV5-1; j_gene: TRBJ2-6; d_gene: NA; CDR3aa: CASSLYSSGANVLTF; CDR3nt: TGCGCCAGCAGCTTGTACAGCTCTGGGGCCAACGTCCTGACTTTC
abundance: NA; v_gene: TRBV19; j_gene: TRBJ1-2; d_gene: NA; CDR3aa: CASSVPRTVYGYTF; CDR3nt: TGTGCCAGTTCCGTTCCCAGGACAGTCTATGGCTACACCTTC
abundance: NA; v_gene: TRBV11-3; j_gene: TRBJ2-2; d_gene: NA; CDR3aa: CASSPGETGELFF; CDR3nt: TGTGCCAGCAGCCCAGGGGAAACCGGGGAGCTGTTTTTT
abundance: NA; v_gene: TRBV18; j_gene: TRBJ2-7; d_gene: NA; CDR3aa: CASSPSRTVEEQYF; CDR3nt: TGTGCCAGCTCACCATCGAGGACTGTGGAAGAGCAGTACTTC
abundance: NA; v_gene: TRBV6-1; j_gene: TRBJ2-7; d_gene: NA; CDR3aa: CASSEVAGSSYEQYF; CDR3nt: TGTGCCAGCAGTGAAGTGGCAGGTAGCTCCTACGAGCAGTACTTC
abundance: few; v_gene: TRBV27; j_gene: TRBJ2-7; d_gene: NA; CDR3aa: CASRPPDSTSEQYF; CDR3nt: TGTGCCAGCAGACCCCCCGATAGTACCTCCGAGCAGTACTTC
abundance: few; v_gene: TRBV5-6; j_gene: TRBJ2-5; d_gene: TRBD1; CDR3aa: CASSEGTGVQETQYF; CDR3nt: TGTGCCAGCAGCGAGGGAACAGGGGTTCAAGAGACCCAGTACTTC
abundance: NA; v_gene: TRBV6-5; j_gene: TRBJ2-1; d_gene: NA; CDR3aa: CATYGILGVNEQFF; CDR3nt: TGTGCCACGTACGGGATTCTCGGGGTCAATGAGCAGTTCTTC
abundance: NA; v_gene: TRBV6-5; j_gene: TRBJ2-3; d_gene: NA; CDR3aa: CASSLFAQSTDTQYF; CDR3nt: TGTGCCAGCAGTCTGTTCGCCCAGAGCACAGATACGCAGTATTTT
abundance: few; v_gene: TRBV11-3; j_gene: TRBJ2-1; d_gene: NA; CDR3aa: CASSLWAGNEQFF; CDR3nt: TGTGCCAGCAGCTTATGGGCAGGGAATGAGCAGTTCTTC
abundance: NA; v_gene: TRBV5-1; j_gene: TRBJ2-2; d_gene: TRBD1; CDR3aa: CASSSQGAGTGELFF; CDR3nt: TGCGCCAGCAGCTCACAGGGGGCAGGCACCGGGGAGCTGTTTTTT
abundance: NA; v_gene: TRBV7-2; j_gene: TRBJ1-2; d_gene: TRBD1; CDR3aa: CASSLVGTGGYGYTF; CDR3nt: TGTGCCAGCAGCTTAGTTGGGACAGGGGGCTATGGCTACACCTTC
abundance: once; v_gene: TRBV6-4; j_gene: TRBJ1-5; d_gene: TRBD1; CDR3aa: CAAPGQGWQPQHF; CDR3nt: TGTGCCGCACCGGGACAGGGTTGGCAGCCCCAGCATTTT
abundance: few; v_gene: TRBV30; j_gene: TRBJ1-5; d_gene: NA; CDR3aa: CAWSVGAPRGGQPQHF; CDR3nt: TGTGCCTGGAGTGTAGGGGCCCCCAGGGGCGGGCAGCCCCAGCATTTT
abundance: NA; v_gene: TRBV29-1; j_gene: TRBJ2-7; d_gene: TRBD1; CDR3aa: CSGTGSSYEQYF; CDR3nt: TGCAGCGGGACAGGGAGCTCCTACGAGCAGTACTTC
abundance: few; v_gene: TRBV24-1; j_gene: TRBJ1-1; d_gene: TRBD1; CDR3aa: CATSRTGGPTEAFF; CDR3nt: TGTGCCACCAGTCGGACAGGGGGGCCCACTGAAGCTTTCTTT
abundance: once; v_gene: TRBV6-5; j_gene: TRBJ2-5; d_gene: NA; CDR3aa: CASSKERGETQYF; CDR3nt: TGTGCCAGCAGTAAGGAAAGAGGAGAGACCCAGTACTTC
abundance: NA; v_gene: TRBV6-5; j_gene: TRBJ2-1; d_gene: NA; CDR3aa: CASSLLLAGGEQFF; CDR3nt: TGTGCCAGCAGTTTACTTCTAGCCGGTGGTGAGCAGTTCTTC
abundance: NA; v_gene: TRBV25-1; j_gene: TRBJ1-6; d_gene: TRBD1; CDR3aa: CASSEWDRPSPLHF; CDR3nt: TGTGCCAGCAGTGAATGGGACAGGCCTTCACCCCTCCACTTT
abundance: NA; v_gene: TRBV6-5; j_gene: TRBJ1-5; d_gene: NA; CDR3aa: CASSYPHSRVNQPQHF; CDR3nt: TGTGCCAGCAGTTACCCACACAGCAGGGTGAATCAGCCCCAGCATTTT
abundance: NA; v_gene: TRBV5-4; j_gene: TRBJ2-1; d_gene: TRBD2; CDR3aa: CASSFIAGAHNEQFF; CDR3nt: TGTGCCAGCAGCTTCATAGCGGGAGCTCATAATGAGCAGTTCTTC
abundance: NA; v_gene: TRBV18; j_gene: TRBJ1-1; d_gene: TRBD1; CDR3aa: CASSPDLDRAEAFF; CDR3nt: TGTGCCAGCTCACCGGACCTGGACAGGGCTGAAGCTTTCTTT
abundance: few; v_gene: TRBV6-5; j_gene: TRBJ1-2; d_gene: NA; CDR3aa: CASRKRGDLGYTF; CDR3nt: TGTGCCAGCAGGAAACGGGGGGACCTAGGCTACACCTTC
abundance: NA; v_gene: TRBV7-3; j_gene: TRBJ2-7; d_gene: NA; CDR3aa: CASSSGDSYEQYF; CDR3nt: TGTGCCAGCAGCTCAGGCGACTCCTACGAGCAGTACTTC
abundance: NA; v_gene: TRBV5-1; j_gene: TRBJ2-7; d_gene: NA; CDR3aa: CASSLETHKLYEQYF; CDR3nt: TGCGCCAGCAGCTTGGAGACTCACAAACTCTACGAGCAGTACTTC